The 11 T cell receptor beta chains reported below all come from one sample, sequenced in a study of PD-1 blockade in classical Hodgkin lymphoma. Libraries were prepared by immunoSEQ multiplex PCR; TCRdb keeps only in-frame clonotypes and omits some of them. Of roughly 92,000 clones listed, about nine tenths are singletons. Each patient relapsed following autologous stem cell transplantation, and prior brentuximab vedotin exposure differed. The source was peripheral blood mononuclear cells (PBMCs), collected at baseline. Source of these receptors: a human donor with classical Hodgkin lymphoma.

This chain links TRBV5-4 with TRBJ1-2; D is perhaps TRBD1 (5 bases). Germline V gene data show CDR1 as SGHNT and CDR2 as YYREEE (reference sequence). The CDR3 contains 15 residues. V was trimmed by 2 bases and J by 5 bases, leaving 16 bases between them. CDR3 loop: CASSFRGAEGYGYTF. Here the CDR3 DNA reads TGTGCCAGCAGCTTCCGGGGCGCAGAGGGATATGGCTACACCTTC.

The chain combines TRBV19 with TRBJ2-7, with D possibly being TRBD2 (6 bases). In germline, CDR1 is LNHDA, CDR2 SQIVND (reference sequence). The V gene lost 2 bases and the J gene lost 2 bases, with 7 bases spanning the gap. There are 13 residues in the CDR3. CDR3 sequence reads: CASSITGAYEQYF. CDR3 nucleotides: TGTGCCAGTAGTATAACGGGAGCCTACGAGCAGTACTTC. The variable domain in full, with the rest retrieved from reference TRBV19 and TRBJ2-7, is DGGITQSPKYLFRKEGQNVTLSCEQNLNHDAMYWYRQDPGQGLRLIYYSQIVNDFQKGDIAEGYSVSREKKESFPLTVTSAQKNPTAFYLCASSITGAYEQYFGPGTRLTVT.

This sequence joins TRBV5-4 and TRBJ2-7; D is possibly TRBD1 or TRBD2 (5 bases each). The CDR3 has 13 residues. Germline-derived CDR1 and CDR2 are SGHNT and YYREEE (reference sequence). V was trimmed by 6 bases and J by 4 bases, leaving 14 bases between them. The CDR3 region has the DNA TGTGCCAGCACCTCGGGGACGTCTTACGAGCAGTACTTC. It translates to CASTSGTSYEQYF.

V and J are TRBV14 and TRBJ2-2; D not resolved. Germline-derived CDR1 and CDR2 are SGHDN and FVKESK. CDR3 size: 15 residues. V was clipped by 3 bases and J by 3 bases, with 11 bases between them. The CDR3 bases are TGTGCCAGCAGCCATAGAAGGCAGCACACCGGGGAGCTGTTTTTT. It yields the protein CASSHRRQHTGELFF.

V usage is TRBV5-1 and J usage is TRBJ1-2; D unresolved. Trimming cost V 0 bases and J 10 bases, with 10 bases left between them. The CDR3 covers 12 residues. CDR1 SGHRS and CDR2 YFSETQ come from the germline V gene. Here the CDR3 DNA reads TGCGCCAGCAGCTTGGTTGAGGGAACCTACACCTTC. This gives the protein CASSLVEGTYTF.

This clone was found once. The V call is TRBV28, the J call TRBJ2-2, with a tentative D call TRBD2 (6 bases). This CDR3 has 16 amino acids. Germline CDR1 is MDHEN and CDR2 is SYDVKM. V lost 11 bases and J 3 bases, leaving 22 bases between the germline ends. The DNA for the CDR3 is TGTGCCGCCTCCACGGCCGGGACTCACTACACCGGGGAGCTGTTTTTT. Its translation is CAASTAGTHYTGELFF.

V and J are TRBV5-5 and TRBJ2-7; 8 bases are a match to TRBD2. The trim removed 4 bases at V and 1 base at J, leaving 7 bases unmatched. Looked up from germline, CDR1 is SGHKS and CDR2 is YYEKEE (reference sequence). The CDR3 is 15 amino acids. CDR3 in amino acids: CASSPSGSLSYEQYF. The DNA of the CDR3 is TGTGCCAGCAGCCCGAGCGGGAGTCTATCCTACGAGCAGTACTTC.

The chain combines TRBV30 with TRBJ2-5; D may correspond to TRBD1 or TRBD2 (5 bases each). The end of the DNA aligns better with TRBJ2-7, so the J call may be wrong. CDR1 and CDR2 from the germline V gene are GTSNPN and SVGIG (reference sequence). This CDR3 has 12 amino acids. CDR3 bases: TGTGCCTGGGGGGACCGCTCCTACGAGCAGTACTTC. Amino acids: CAWGDRSYEQYF.

V usage is TRBV18 and J usage is TRBJ2-7; D is uncertain. Germline-derived CDR1 and CDR2 are KGHSH and LQKENI. There are 12 residues in the CDR3. Trimming took off 3 bases at V and 3 bases at J, with 6 bases between the two ends. In DNA, the CDR3 is TGTGCCAGCTCACCGGGCAACTACGAGCAGTACTTC. It specifies CASSPGNYEQYF.

This clone appeared once. This chain joins TRBV27 and TRBJ1-1; no definite D call. Trimming left V 2 bases short and J 5 bases short, with 12 bases between. The CDR3 sequence is 14 residues long. Germline V gene lookup returns CDR1 MNHEY and CDR2 SMNVEV (reference sequence). CDR3 DNA: TGTGCCAGCAGTTTAATTGGTGGTGGTACTGAAGCTTTCTTT. Translation: CASSLIGGGTEAFF.

The V call is TRBV11-3, the J call TRBJ2-7, with TRBD2 identical over 9 bases. J gave up 5 bases and V 3 bases, and 5 bases lay outside the gene matches. The CDR3 spans 14 residues. Germline V gene data show CDR1 as SGHNT and CDR2 as YENEEA. The DNA of the CDR3 is TGTGCCAGCAGCTTCGGAGCGGGAGGTCACGAGCAGTACTTC. It codes for CASSFGAGGHEQYF.